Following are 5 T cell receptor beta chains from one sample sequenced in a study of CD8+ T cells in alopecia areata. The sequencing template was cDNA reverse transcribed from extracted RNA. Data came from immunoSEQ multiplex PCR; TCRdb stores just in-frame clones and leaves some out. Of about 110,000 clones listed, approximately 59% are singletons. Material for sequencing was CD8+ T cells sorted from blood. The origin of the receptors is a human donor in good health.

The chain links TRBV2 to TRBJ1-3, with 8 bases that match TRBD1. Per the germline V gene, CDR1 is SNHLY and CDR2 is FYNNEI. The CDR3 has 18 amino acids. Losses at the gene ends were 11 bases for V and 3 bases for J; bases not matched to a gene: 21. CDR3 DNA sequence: TGTGCCTGTCACCGGGGACAGGCCAACAGAGGCGATGGAAACACCATATATTTT. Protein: CACHRGQANRGDGNTIYF.

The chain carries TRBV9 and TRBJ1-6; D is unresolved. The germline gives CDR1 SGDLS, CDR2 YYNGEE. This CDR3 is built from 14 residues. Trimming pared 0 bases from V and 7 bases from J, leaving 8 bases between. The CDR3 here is CASSVATANSPLHF. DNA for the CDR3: TGTGCCAGCAGCGTAGCAACAGCAAATTCACCCCTCCACTTT.

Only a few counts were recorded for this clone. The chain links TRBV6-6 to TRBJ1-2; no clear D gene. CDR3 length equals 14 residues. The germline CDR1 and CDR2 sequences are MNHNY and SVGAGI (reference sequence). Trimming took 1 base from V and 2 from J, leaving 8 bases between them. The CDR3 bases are TGTGCCAGCAGTTACTTACAAAGCAACTATGGCTACACCTTC. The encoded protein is CASSYLQSNYGYTF.

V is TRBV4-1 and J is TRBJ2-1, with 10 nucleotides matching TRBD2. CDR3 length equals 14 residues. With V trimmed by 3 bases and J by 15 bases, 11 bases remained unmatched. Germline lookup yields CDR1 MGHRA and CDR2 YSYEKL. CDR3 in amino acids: CASSQGTSATPRFF. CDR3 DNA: TGCGCCAGCAGCCAGGGGACTAGCGCCACACCCCGGTTCTTC.

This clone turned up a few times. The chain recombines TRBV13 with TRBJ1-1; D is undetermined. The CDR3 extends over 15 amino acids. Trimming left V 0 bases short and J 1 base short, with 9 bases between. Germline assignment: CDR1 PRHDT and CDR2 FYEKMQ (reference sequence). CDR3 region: CASSLGPIANTEAFF. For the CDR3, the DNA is TGTGCCAGCAGCTTAGGCCCGATTGCGAACACTGAAGCTTTCTTT.